Each of the 17 T cell receptor beta chains below was sequenced from the same sample in a study of T cells expressing NK-cell markers. For each CDR3 protein, TCRdb gives one entry from its re-call of the 5' RACE reads, without DNA. The sample spans some 410,000 distinct CDR3 sequences; the ten largest clones claim roughly 8%. The sample comprised blood T cells: a sorted CD56 or NKG2C T cell subset, CD4+ or CD8+ T cells, or bulk PBMC T cells (not recorded which). The receptors derive from a woman aged 18-70 years in good health.

The J gene is TRBJ2-3, the V gene TRBV14; TCRdb indicates TRBD2, and absent DNA this call remains unverified. CDR1 SGHDN and CDR2 FVKESK come from the germline V gene. This CDR3 is built from 18 residues. The CDR3 sequence: CASSQDILLAGLTDTQYF.

V is TRBV7-2 and J is TRBJ1-5. This CDR3 has 14 amino acids. Germline V gene lookup returns CDR1 SGHTA and CDR2 FQGNSA. The CDR3 spells CASSPAGNNQPQHF.

V and J are TRBV10-3 and TRBJ2-1; TCRdb lists TRBD2, though no DNA is available to test this call. Germline V gives CDR1 ENHRY, CDR2 SYGVKD. The CDR3 covers 16 residues. The CDR3 loop reads CAIGPSGGAGNNEQFF.

The chain is built from TRBV29-1 and TRBJ1-1. The CDR3 is 12 amino acids. From germline, CDR1 is SQVTM and CDR2 ANQGSEA. CDR3 region: CSVERGSTEAFF.

The V gene is TRBV5-1, the J gene TRBJ2-5; TCRdb outputs TRBD1, but without DNA this stays unchecked. From germline, CDR1 is SGHRS and CDR2 YFSETQ. The CDR3 runs 16 residues. The CDR3 reads CASSLYGQGNQETQYF.

This chain links TRBV2 with TRBJ2-7; TCRdb designates TRBD1, a call that cannot be tested without DNA. The CDR3 runs 14 residues. Germline CDR1 reads SNHLY; CDR2 reads FYNNEI. CDR3 loop: CASSEQGYSYEQYF. The whole variable domain, remainder taken from reference TRBV2 and TRBJ2-7, is EPEVTQTPSHQVTQMGQEVILRCVPISNHLYFYWYRQILGQKVEFLVSFYNNEISEKSEIFDDQFSVERPDGSNFTLKIRSTKLEDSAMYFCASSEQGYSYEQYFGPGTRLTVT.

The rearrangement links TRBV5-1 to TRBJ1-3. Germline CDR1 reads SGHRS; CDR2 reads YFSETQ. The CDR3 runs 18 residues. The CDR3 here is CASSSTTRRLNSGNTIYF.

This rearrangement joins TRBV7-2 to TRBJ1-6; lacking DNA, the TRBD1 call made by TCRdb goes unchecked. Looked up from germline, CDR1 is SGHTA and CDR2 is FQGNSA. The CDR3 length is 15 residues. The CDR3: CASSLVTGGNSPLHF.

The V gene is TRBV10-3, the J gene TRBJ2-3. The CDR3 consists of 14 residues. Looked up from germline, CDR1 is ENHRY and CDR2 is SYGVKD. The CDR3 is CAIRGGRDADTQYF.

This chain connects TRBV29-1 to TRBJ2-1; lacking DNA, the TRBD2 call made by TCRdb goes unchecked. Germline CDR1 SQVTM, CDR2 ANQGSEA. There are 11 residues in the CDR3. The CDR3 reads CSVLAGGEQFF.

V gene TRBV7-2 combines with J gene TRBJ2-4; TCRdb selects TRBD1, and the lack of DNA leaves this call unchecked. CDR1 and CDR2 from the germline V gene are SGHTA and FQGNSA. The CDR3 sequence is 15 residues long. CDR3 region: CASSGQGKVKNIQYF.

The V gene is TRBV6-4, the J gene TRBJ1-6; TCRdb selects TRBD1, and the lack of DNA leaves this call unchecked. There are 15 residues in the CDR3. Germline lookup yields CDR1 MRHNA and CDR2 SNTAGT. CDR3 sequence: CASSLDMAGNSPLHF.

This chain links TRBV4-3 with TRBJ1-5. The germline V gene encodes CDR1 LGHNA and CDR2 YSLEER. This CDR3 is built from 14 residues. The CDR3: CASSQDGVSQPQHF.

This sequence joins TRBV7-2 and TRBJ2-5; TCRdb's D gene call, TRBD1, goes unchecked for lack of DNA. This CDR3 is 15 amino acids long. The germline gives CDR1 SGHTA, CDR2 FQGNSA. The CDR3 region is CASSLVGGKGETQYF.

J is TRBJ2-5 and V is TRBV6-2 or TRBV6-3; the TCRdb D gene call, TRBD2, has no DNA to confirm it. The CDR3 has 19 amino acids. Germline V lookup: CDR1 MNHEY, CDR2 SVGEGT. This CDR3 is CASSPSTGTSYSIMETQYF.

V gene TRBV20-1 combines with J gene TRBJ2-7. The germline V gene has CDR1 DFQATT and CDR2 SNEGSKA (reference sequence). CDR3 size: 13 residues. Here the CDR3 reads CSARMTSGYEQYF.

The gene calls are TRBV20-1 and TRBJ2-3; TCRdb outputs TRBD1, but without DNA this stays unchecked. From germline, CDR1 is DFQATT and CDR2 SNEGSKA (reference sequence). The CDR3 contains 13 residues. This chain's CDR3 is CSARGPPTDTQYF.